This T cell receptor beta chain came from a study of beta chain features in type 1 diabetes. Overall study results and limits: People with Type 1 diabetes carried modestly yet significantly shorter TCRB CDR3s in all four CD4+ subsets. In cDNA sequencing, cells with high TCR expression could be over-represented.

The germline V gene has CDR1 SNHLY and CDR2 FYNNEI. The CDR3 length is 12 residues. V lost 7 bases, J lost 4 bases, and 9 bases lay in between. CD45RO/CCR7/CD25/CD127/CD95/CD27 sorting isolated CD4+ naive, central memory, regulatory and stem cell-like memory cells. Sequencing targeted expressed TCRB transcripts, as all isolated RNA had been reverse transcribed. TCRdb keeps only in-frame clones here, not all; method: immunoSEQ multiplex PCR. In the table there are 300,000 to 350,000 clones, around 9.3% of which are singletons. This clone was detected only a few times. Its cognate antigen is unknown. Sequenced: central memory CD4+ T cells from blood. This receptor was obtained from a young man with type 1 diabetes. The chain recombines TRBV2 with TRBJ2-3; D is unclear. CDR3 coding DNA: TGTGCCAGCAAGGCGGTCGCAGATACGCAGTATTTT. Encoded protein: CASKAVADTQYF.